The sequence of this T cell receptor beta chain was determined in a study of patients and donors after allogeneic stem cell transplantation. TCRdb recomputed calls from the RT-PCR reads with MiXCR, one row per CDR3 protein. The table lists about a million distinct CDR3 sequences, over 15% of them singletons. CDR1 is DFQATT and CDR2 is SNEGSKA in the germline V gene (reference sequence). V was shortened by 0 bases and J by 8 bases, with 14 bases between the two germline ends. The CDR3 spans 14 residues. The sequenced sample consisted of blood, either unsorted or a sorted T cell fraction (not recorded which). The TCR sequence derives from a human donor who was either an allogeneic HSCT recipient or a stem cell or donor lymphocyte infusion donor (not recorded which). It is not recorded whose cells these are; they may come from a transplant donor. V and J are TRBV20-1 and TRBJ2-1; perhaps TRBD2 as D (6 bases). This CDR3 is CSAREGGVGHEQFF. The CDR3 DNA reads as TGCAGTGCTAGAGAGGGCGGGGTTGGGCATGAGCAGTTCTTC.